The sample holds one count of the clone carrying this T cell receptor (beta chain). What it binds is not known. Measured with immunoSEQ multiplex PCR; TCRdb has only the in-frame clones, and not every one. The sample has nearly 35,000 clones; around 90% are singletons. V lost 8 bases and J 9 bases, leaving 20 bases between the germline ends. Germline V CDR1 and CDR2: MNHEY, SVGAGI. The CDR3 covers 14 residues. This sample was taken from a study of STAT5B mutations in CD4+ large granular lymphocyte leukemia. Overall study findings and caveats: No patients shared main leukemic clonotypes, though roughly 27% appeared at low frequency elsewhere.

The sequenced sample was CD4+ T cells from blood buffy coats. The gene calls are TRBV6-5 and TRBJ2-1, with TRBD2 as a possible D gene (6 bases). This TCR was recovered from a human donor in good health. CDR3 nucleotides: TGTGCCAGCTCCGTCTCTCTCCGGGGGACTGAGCAGTTCTTC. Translating gives CASSVSLRGTEQFF.